One sample yielded the 5 T cell receptor beta chains listed below, sequenced in a study of molecular identifiers for immune sequencing clone quantification. In TCRdb, the PCR reads were re-called with MiXCR into one record per CDR3 protein. The sample holds around 460,000 distinct CDR3 sequences, 20% to 25% seen once. The sample was naive CD8+ T cells from blood, with Jurkat cell RNA spiked in. The subset here: FACS-sorted CD8+CD4-CCR7+CD45RA+ naive T cells. Receptors were obtained from a human donor in good health. Some libraries in this study had Jurkat cell RNA spiked in.

This clonotype was counted many times. The rearrangement links TRBV30 to TRBJ2-5; a possible D gene is TRBD2 (6 bases). The V end lost 6 bases, the J end lost 0 bases, and 14 bases lay between the germline ends. The CDR3 runs to 14 residues. Germline CDR1 reads GTSNPN; CDR2 reads SVGIG (reference sequence). CDR3 in DNA: TGTGCCTGCCAGCGGGTCGAATACCAAGAGACCCAGTACTTC. Protein sequence: CACQRVEYQETQYF. Full variable domain (outside the CDR3, taken from reference TRBV30 and TRBJ2-5): SQTIHQWPATLVQPVGSPLSLECTVEGTSNPNLYWYRQAAGRGLQLLFYSVGIGQISSEVPQNLSASRPQDRQFILSSKKLLLSDSGFYLCACQRVEYQETQYFGPGTRLLVL.

This clonotype showed up just a few times. The chain is built from TRBV5-4 and TRBJ2-7; TRBD2 matches 11 bases. Germline V lookup: CDR1 SGHNT, CDR2 YYREEE (reference sequence). The CDR3 covers 16 residues. V lost 0 bases to trimming and J lost 7 bases; unmatched junction nucleotides: 9. This CDR3 is CASSLAVAGGPGEQYF. The CDR3 coding sequence is TGTGCCAGCAGCTTGGCCGTAGCGGGGGGGCCAGGAGAGCAGTACTTC.

This clonotype was counted only a few times. CDR3 nucleotide sequence: TGTGCCAGCAGTTCCAGCGGCAATCAGCCCCAGCATTTT. Its protein product is CASSSSGNQPQHF. The rearrangement uses TRBV27 and TRBJ1-5; D is unresolved. This CDR3 spans 13 amino acids. Trimming removed 4 bases from V and 2 bases from J, with 6 bases in between. CDR1 and CDR2 (germline): MNHEY, SMNVEV (reference sequence).

Comment on this clonotype: A much more abundant neighbour one base away suggests this may be a read error. The chain employs TRBV20-1 and TRBJ1-2; possible D gene TRBD1, 6 bases. CDR1 and CDR2 (germline): DFQATT, SNEGSKA (reference sequence). This CDR3 contains 15 residues. CDR3 sequence (DNA): TGCAGTGCTAGAGATGAGAGGGGGATTAACCATGGCTACACCTTC. Encoded protein: CSARDERGINHGYTF.

This clonotype was seen a handful of times. V gene TRBV7-6 combines with J gene TRBJ2-2; D unresolved. The CDR3 extends over 16 amino acids. V lost 1 base and J lost 1, with 10 bases in between. CDR1 and CDR2 (germline): SGHVS, FNYEAQ. The CDR3 sequence is CASSLERGLNTGELFF. The CDR3 nucleotides are TGTGCCAGCAGCTTAGAACGAGGCCTGAACACCGGGGAGCTGTTTTTT.